This T cell receptor beta chain was identified in a study of T cells in Graves' hyperthyroidism and ophthalmopathy. Findings of the study overall: Using 13 V-J features, a model discriminated ophthalmopathy from stable hyperthyroidism.

As to this clonotype: Its cognate antigen is unknown.

V gave up 4 bases and J gave up 7 bases; unmatched junction bases: 14. CDR1 is SGHVS and CDR2 is FNYEAQ in the germline V gene. CDR3 length: 17 residues. The investigators amplified TCR beta CDR3 regions from RNA transcripts. RT-PCR in the first round (using the HTBI primer set) targeted the TCR CDR3. TCRdb ran MiXCR on the multiplex PCR reads and lists one entry per CDR3 protein. The sample holds 610,000 or so distinct CDR3 sequences, about 45% seen once. The sequencing sample was made of peripheral blood or thyroid tissue (not recorded which). The source of this sequence is a woman aged 18-29 years with Graves' hyperthyroidism. J is TRBJ2-7 and V is TRBV7-6, with 12 nucleotides matching TRBD2. This CDR3 is CASSSYPSGRVVNEQYF. The CDR3 DNA is TGTGCCAGCAGCTCTTACCCTAGCGGGAGGGTCGTCAATGAGCAGTACTTC.